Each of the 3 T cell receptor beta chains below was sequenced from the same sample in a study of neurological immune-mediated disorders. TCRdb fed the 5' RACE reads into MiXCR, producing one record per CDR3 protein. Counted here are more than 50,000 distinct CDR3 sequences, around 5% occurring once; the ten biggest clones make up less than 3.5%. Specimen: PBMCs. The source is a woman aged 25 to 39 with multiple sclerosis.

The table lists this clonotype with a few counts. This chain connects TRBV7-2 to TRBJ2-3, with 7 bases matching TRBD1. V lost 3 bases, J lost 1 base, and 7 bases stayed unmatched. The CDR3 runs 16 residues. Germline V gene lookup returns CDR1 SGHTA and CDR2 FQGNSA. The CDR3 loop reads CASSFRQGPRTDTQYF. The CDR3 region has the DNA TGTGCCAGCAGCTTCAGACAGGGCCCCCGCACAGATACGCAGTATTTT.

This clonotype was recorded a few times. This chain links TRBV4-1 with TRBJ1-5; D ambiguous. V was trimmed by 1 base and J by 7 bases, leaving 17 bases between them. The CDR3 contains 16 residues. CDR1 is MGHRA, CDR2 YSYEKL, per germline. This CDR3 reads CASSQVPGSRRQPQHF. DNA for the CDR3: TGCGCCAGCAGCCAAGTCCCGGGAAGCCGACGACAGCCCCAGCATTTT.

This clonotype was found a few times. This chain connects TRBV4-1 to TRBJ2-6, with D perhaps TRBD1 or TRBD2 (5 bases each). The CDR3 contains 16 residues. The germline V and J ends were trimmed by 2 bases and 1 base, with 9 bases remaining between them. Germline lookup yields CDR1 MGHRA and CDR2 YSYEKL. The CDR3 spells CASSQPGRSGANVLTF. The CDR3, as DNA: TGCGCCAGCAGCCAACCGGGACGGTCTGGGGCCAACGTCCTGACTTTC.